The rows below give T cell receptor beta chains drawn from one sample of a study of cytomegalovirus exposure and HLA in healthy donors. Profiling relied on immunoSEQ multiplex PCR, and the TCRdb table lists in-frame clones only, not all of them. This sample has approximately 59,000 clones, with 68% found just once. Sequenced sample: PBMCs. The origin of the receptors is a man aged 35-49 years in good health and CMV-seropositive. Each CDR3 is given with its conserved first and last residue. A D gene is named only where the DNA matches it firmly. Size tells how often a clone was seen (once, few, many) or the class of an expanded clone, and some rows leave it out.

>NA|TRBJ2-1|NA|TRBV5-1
TGCGCCAGCAGCTTGGAGCAGGGAATTGAGCAGTTCTTC
CASSLEQGIEQFF
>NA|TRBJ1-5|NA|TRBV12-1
TGTGTCAGCAGCCCTGACAGGGGGTATCAGCCCCAGCATTTT
CVSSPDRGYQPQHF
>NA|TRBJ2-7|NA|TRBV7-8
TGTGCCAGCAGCTTAGGTCGGGATGCCTACGAGCAGTACTTC
CASSLGRDAYEQYF
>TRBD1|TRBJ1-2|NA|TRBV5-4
TGTGCCAGCAGCTTGTTAGGGACAGGGGTTGGAGGCTATGGCTACACCTTC
CASSLLGTGVGGYGYTF
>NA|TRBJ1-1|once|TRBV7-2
TGTGCCAGCAGCTTAGCGCGAGAGACTGAAGCTTTCTTT
CASSLARETEAFF
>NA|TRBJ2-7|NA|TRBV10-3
TGTGCCATCAGCCCAAACTCCTACGAGCAGTACTTC
CAISPNSYEQYF
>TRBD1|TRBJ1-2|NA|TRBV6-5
TGTGCCAGCAGTTTCGGACAGGGCTATGGCTACACCTTC
CASSFGQGYGYTF
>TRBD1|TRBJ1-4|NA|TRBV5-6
TGTGCCAGCAGCTTGACAAGGACAGGGAAAGATGAAAAACTGTTTTTT
CASSLTRTGKDEKLFF
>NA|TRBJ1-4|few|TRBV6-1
TGTGCCAGTTCCGGGACAACTAATGAAAAACTGTTTTTT
CASSGTTNEKLFF
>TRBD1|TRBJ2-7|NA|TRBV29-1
TGCAGCGTTGAAGGTGGGGACAGGAAGACCTACGAGCAGTACTTC
CSVEGGDRKTYEQYF
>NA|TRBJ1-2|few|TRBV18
TGTGCCAGCTCACCACCTCTCATAGCTAACTATGGCTACACCTTC
CASSPPLIANYGYTF
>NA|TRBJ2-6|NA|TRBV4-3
TGCGCCAGCAGCCAAGAGTATCAGGGGACTGGGGCCAACGTCCTGACTTTC
CASSQEYQGTGANVLTF
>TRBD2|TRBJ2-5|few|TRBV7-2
TGTGCCAGCAGCTTAGGTTGGGGCGGGAGGGAGACCCAGTACTTC
CASSLGWGGRETQYF
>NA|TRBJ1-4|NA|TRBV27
TGTGCCAGCAGAGGAGGGAGTTCGGAAAAACTGTTTTTT
CASRGGSSEKLFF
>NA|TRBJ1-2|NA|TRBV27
TGTGCCAGCAGTTTCTTGCAAACGGGAGGCTACACCTTC
CASSFLQTGGYTF
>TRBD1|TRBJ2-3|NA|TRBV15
TGTGTCACCAGCGCACAGGGGTCAGATACGCAGTATTTT
CVTSAQGSDTQYF